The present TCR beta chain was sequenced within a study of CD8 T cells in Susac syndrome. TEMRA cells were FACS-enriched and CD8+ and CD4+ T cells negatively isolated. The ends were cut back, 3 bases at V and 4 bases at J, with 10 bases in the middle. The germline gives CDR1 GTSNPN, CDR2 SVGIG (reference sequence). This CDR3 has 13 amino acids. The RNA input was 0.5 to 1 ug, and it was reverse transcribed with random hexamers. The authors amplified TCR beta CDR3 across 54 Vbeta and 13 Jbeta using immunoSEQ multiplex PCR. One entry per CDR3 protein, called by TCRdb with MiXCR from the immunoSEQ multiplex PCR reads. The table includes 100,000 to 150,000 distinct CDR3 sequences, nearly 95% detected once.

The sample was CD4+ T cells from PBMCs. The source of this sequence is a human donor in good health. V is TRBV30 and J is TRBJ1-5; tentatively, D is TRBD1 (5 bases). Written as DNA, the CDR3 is TGTGCCTGGAGCTCGGGGACGAATCAGCCCCAGCATTTT. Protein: CAWSSGTNQPQHF.